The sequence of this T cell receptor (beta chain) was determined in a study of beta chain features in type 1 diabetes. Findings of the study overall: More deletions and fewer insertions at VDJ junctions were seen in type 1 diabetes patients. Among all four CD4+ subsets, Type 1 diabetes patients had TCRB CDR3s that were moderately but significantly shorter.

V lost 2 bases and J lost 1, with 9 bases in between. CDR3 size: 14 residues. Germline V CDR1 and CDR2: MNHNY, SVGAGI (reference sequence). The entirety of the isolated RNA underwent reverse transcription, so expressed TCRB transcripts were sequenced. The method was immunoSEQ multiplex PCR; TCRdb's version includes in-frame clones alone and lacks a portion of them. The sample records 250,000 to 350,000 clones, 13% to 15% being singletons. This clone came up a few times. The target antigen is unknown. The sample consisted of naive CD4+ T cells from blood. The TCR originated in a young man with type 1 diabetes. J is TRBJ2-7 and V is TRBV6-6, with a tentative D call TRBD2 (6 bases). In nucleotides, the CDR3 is TGTGCCAGCAGTTACCGGGAGTTATCCTACGAGCAGTACTTC. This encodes CASSYRELSYEQYF.